A selection of T cell receptor beta chains follows, all from one sample in a study of cytomegalovirus exposure and HLA in healthy donors. Using immunoSEQ multiplex PCR, the repertoire was profiled, and TCRdb retains in-frame clones only, with some absent. Among 130,000 to 150,000 clones listed, roughly 73% were seen once. Sequencing was carried out using PBMCs. These receptors were obtained from a woman aged 35 to 49 in good health and CMV-seronegative. CDR3s include the opening cysteine and the closing phenylalanine or tryptophan. The order of the fields is D gene, clone size, J gene, V gene, CDR3 DNA, CDR3 protein. A D gene is named only where the DNA matches it firmly. Not all rows give a size; the values are once, few, many and, for expanded clones, a class.

TRBD1 - TRBJ1-5 TRBV7-2 TGTGCCAGCAGCACCAGACAGGGTATGGGCGGCAATCAGCCCCAGCATTTT CASSTRQGMGGNQPQHF
TRBD1 - TRBJ2-1 TRBV5-3 TGTGCCAGAAGCTTCGGACAGGGGTATGATGAGCAGTTCTTC CARSFGQGYDEQFF
- - TRBJ1-1 TRBV2 TGTGCCAGCAGTCAGGGTGTTTCCACTGAAGCTTTCTTT CASSQGVSTEAFF
TRBD1 - TRBJ2-1 TRBV4-1 TGCGCCAGCAGCCCTAAGGGACAGGGGGCCGCTCTGGGCCTGTTCTTC CASSPKGQGAALGLFF
- - TRBJ2-3 TRBV6-5 TGTGCCAGCAGTTTTCGTAGCGCAGATACGCAGTATTTT CASSFRSADTQYF
- - TRBJ1-4 TRBV9 TGTGCCAGCAGCGTATGGGGGGAACCGGACAAACTGTTTTTT CASSVWGEPDKLFF
TRBD1 - TRBJ2-2 TRBV11-3 TGTGCCAGCAGCTCCCCGGGACAGGGGGCCGGGGAGCTGTTTTTT CASSSPGQGAGELFF
- - TRBJ1-1 TRBV5-1 TGCGCCAGCAGCCTGGAGGTGGGAGACACTGAAGCTTTCTTT CASSLEVGDTEAFF
TRBD2 once TRBJ2-5 TRBV7-9 TGTTCCAGCAGCTCGACTAGCGGGACACACCAAGAGACCCAGTACTTC CSSSSTSGTHQETQYF
TRBD1 - TRBJ1-1 TRBV4-2 TGTGCCAGCAGCTACGGACAGGGGAAAGGCACTGAAGCTTTCTTT CASSYGQGKGTEAFF
- - TRBJ1-1 TRBV7-8 TGTGCCAGCAGTTTAGGCGGGAGGAACACTGAAGCTTTCTTT CASSLGGRNTEAFF
- - TRBJ2-3 TRBV28 TGTGCCAGCAGTTTAGGGCCCTTATCCACAGATACGCAGTATTTT CASSLGPLSTDTQYF
- - TRBJ2-6 TRBV19 TGTGCCAGTAGTTCCAACAGGGACTCTGGGGCCAACGTCCTGACTTTC CASSSNRDSGANVLTF
TRBD2 - TRBJ2-5 TRBV5-6 TGTGCCAGCAGCTCTTGGACTAGCGGGGGGACTTACCAAGAGACCCAGTACTTC CASSSWTSGGTYQETQYF
TRBD1 many TRBJ1-1 TRBV9 TGTGCCAGCAGCAATCGGTGGGGACAGGGACCCACTGAAGCTTTCTTT CASSNRWGQGPTEAFF
TRBD1 - TRBJ2-2 TRBV25-1 TGTGCCGCAAGGGGGCAGTTGACCGGGGAGCTGTTTTTT CAARGQLTGELFF
TRBD2 few TRBJ2-2 TRBV4-1 TGCGCCAGCAGCCAAGAGAGTAGCGGGGGGCACACCGGGGAGCTGTTTTTT CASSQESSGGHTGELFF
- few TRBJ2-7 TRBV15 TGTGCCACCAGCCCCCGGTCTAGTTCCTACGAGCAGTACTTC CATSPRSSSYEQYF
TRBD2 - TRBJ2-1 TRBV7-8 TGTGCCAGCAGCTTAGTCCTAGCGGTTGACAATGAGCAGTTCTTC CASSLVLAVDNEQFF
- - TRBJ1-3 TRBV5-1 TGCGCCAGCAGCTTGCAGGGCTCTGGAAACACCATATATTTT CASSLQGSGNTIYF
TRBD1 - TRBJ2-1 TRBV29-1 TGCAGCGGGCGTGGGACAGAGGACTACAATGAGCAGTTCTTC CSGRGTEDYNEQFF
TRBD1 once TRBJ1-2 TRBV7-2 TGTGCCAGCAGCCTCCGGACAGGGGATGGCTACACCTTC CASSLRTGDGYTF
TRBD1 - TRBJ2-7 TRBV5-1 TGCGCCAGCAACCCTTCCCGCGGGACAGGGTCCTACGAGCAGTACTTC CASNPSRGTGSYEQYF
- - TRBJ1-2 TRBV4-3 TGCGCCAGCAGCCAAGATAAAATGACCGACGGGAACTATGGCTACACCTTC CASSQDKMTDGNYGYTF
TRBD1 - TRBJ1-3 TRBV5-1 TGCGCCAGCAGCCTAACCCTAAGGACAGGGGGGCTAAGTTTTTCTGGAAACACCATATATTTT CASSLTLRTGGLSFSGNTIYF
TRBD2 - TRBJ2-5 TRBV4-2 TGTGCCAGCAGCCAAGGAAGGACTAGCGGGGGGTACCTGGAGGAGACCCAGTACTTC CASSQGRTSGGYLEETQYF
TRBD2 - TRBJ2-1 TRBV29-1 TGCAGCGTTGAGGATAGCGGGGGGAGCTCCTACAATGAGCAGTTCTTC CSVEDSGGSSYNEQFF
TRBD1 - TRBJ1-1 TRBV28 TGTGCCAGCAGACGGACAGGTTACCGGAACACTGAAGCTTTCTTT CASRRTGYRNTEAFF
TRBD2 - TRBJ2-5 TRBV5-1 TGCGCCAGCAGCTTGGTGGCCAGCGGGACCCAAGAGACCCAGTACTTC CASSLVASGTQETQYF
TRBD2 - TRBJ2-1 TRBV27 TGTGCCAGCAGTCGCATAGCCGGGACTAGCGAGGAAAATGAGCAGTTCTTC CASSRIAGTSEENEQFF
- - TRBJ1-3 TRBV28 TGTGCCAGCAGTTTATGGGGGACATCGGGAAACACCATATATTTT CASSLWGTSGNTIYF
TRBD2 - TRBJ2-5 TRBV4-2 TGTGCCAGCAGCCTGAACCGGGGGGGGGAGACCCAGTACTTC CASSLNRGGETQYF
- - TRBJ2-7 TRBV14 TGTGCCAGCAGCCAAGTCACAGGTCAAGACTACGAGCAGTACTTC CASSQVTGQDYEQYF
TRBD1 - TRBJ1-1 TRBV4-3 TGCGCCAGCAGCCAAGGGGGGTGGGGACAGGACTGGCTTGTAGCTTTCTTT CASSQGGWGQDWLVAFF
- - TRBJ1-5 TRBV27 TGTGCCAGCAGGGGACAATATAGCAATCAGCCCCAGCATTTT CASRGQYSNQPQHF
TRBD2 - TRBJ2-4 TRBV11-3 TGTGCCAGCAGCTTAGATGAGGTGACTAGCGGGGGACAAACTAAAAACATTCAGTACTTC CASSLDEVTSGGQTKNIQYF
- - TRBJ2-3 TRBV19 TGTGCCAGTACTAAAACCTACCCAGGCGGGGATACGCAGTATTTT CASTKTYPGGDTQYF
TRBD1 - TRBJ1-2 TRBV7-9 TGTTCCAGCAGTCAGACAGGGGGCCCTCTCTTC CSSSQTGGPLF
- few TRBJ1-5 TRBV11-2 TGTGCCAGCAGCCAGACAAGTAGCAATCAGCCCCAGCATTTT CASSQTSSNQPQHF
- - TRBJ2-2 TRBV11-2 TGTGCCAGCAGCTCGAGAGGCGACACCGGGGAGCTGTTTTTT CASSSRGDTGELFF
- few TRBJ2-3 TRBV28 TGTGCCAGCAGTCTAACCTCGACAGGTAGCACAGATACGCAGTATTTT CASSLTSTGSTDTQYF
- few TRBJ1-5 TRBV5-4 TGTGCCAGCAGCCCCCACAGGGACGGCAATCAGCCCCAGCATTTT CASSPHRDGNQPQHF
TRBD1 few TRBJ1-1 TRBV2 TGTGCCAGCAGTGAGGGACAGGAACTTGAAGCTTTCTTT CASSEGQELEAFF
- - TRBJ2-1 TRBV6-1 TGTGCCAGTCGCCTGGACAACAACAATGAGCAGTTCTTC CASRLDNNNEQFF
- - TRBJ1-2 TRBV28 TGTGCCAGCTCCTGGGGGCGGGGGGCCTATGGCTACACCTTC CASSWGRGAYGYTF
TRBD1 once TRBJ2-2 TRBV9 TGTGCCAGCAGCTCATACGGACAGGGGGCGAACACCGGGGAGCTGTTTTTT CASSSYGQGANTGELFF
- - TRBJ1-3 TRBV7-9 TGTGCCAGCAGCTTAGCCGGACAGAGCTCTGGAAACACCATATATTTT CASSLAGQSSGNTIYF
- - TRBJ1-1 TRBV5-4 TGTGCCAGCAGCTCACAGCCTATGGACACTGAAGCTTTCTTT CASSSQPMDTEAFF
TRBD1 once TRBJ2-7 TRBV9 TGTGCCAGCAGCCCACGACAGGGGTCTATCTACGAGCAGTACTTC CASSPRQGSIYEQYF
TRBD1 - TRBJ2-1 TRBV10-3 TGTGCCATCAGTGCCTCGGGACAGGTGGTCAATGAGCAGTTCTTC CAISASGQVVNEQFF
TRBD1 - TRBJ1-3 TRBV15 TGTGCCACCAGCAGGGAACAGGGGAGAGGAAACACCATATATTTT CATSREQGRGNTIYF
- once TRBJ2-1 TRBV11-2 TGTGCCAGCAGCTTAGAACTAGCCGATGAGCAGTTCTTC CASSLELADEQFF
TRBD1 few TRBJ1-1 TRBV29-1 TGCAGCGTTGAAAGGAGACAGGGTGGCACTGAAGCTTTCTTT CSVERRQGGTEAFF
TRBD1 - TRBJ1-3 TRBV19 TGTGCCAGTAGAAGTATTCTGGGACAGCACTCTGGAAACACCATATATTTT CASRSILGQHSGNTIYF
TRBD1 few TRBJ2-2 TRBV4-3 TGCGCCAGCAGCCTCCGGACAGGGGTGGCCACCGGGGAGCTGTTTTTT CASSLRTGVATGELFF
TRBD1 - TRBJ1-3 TRBV6-5 TGTGCCAGCAGAAAGACAGGGGGAGGAAACACCATATATTTT CASRKTGGGNTIYF
- - TRBJ1-5 TRBV28 TGTGCCAGCAGCTTACGGAGGGTTCAGCCCCAGCATTTT CASSLRRVQPQHF